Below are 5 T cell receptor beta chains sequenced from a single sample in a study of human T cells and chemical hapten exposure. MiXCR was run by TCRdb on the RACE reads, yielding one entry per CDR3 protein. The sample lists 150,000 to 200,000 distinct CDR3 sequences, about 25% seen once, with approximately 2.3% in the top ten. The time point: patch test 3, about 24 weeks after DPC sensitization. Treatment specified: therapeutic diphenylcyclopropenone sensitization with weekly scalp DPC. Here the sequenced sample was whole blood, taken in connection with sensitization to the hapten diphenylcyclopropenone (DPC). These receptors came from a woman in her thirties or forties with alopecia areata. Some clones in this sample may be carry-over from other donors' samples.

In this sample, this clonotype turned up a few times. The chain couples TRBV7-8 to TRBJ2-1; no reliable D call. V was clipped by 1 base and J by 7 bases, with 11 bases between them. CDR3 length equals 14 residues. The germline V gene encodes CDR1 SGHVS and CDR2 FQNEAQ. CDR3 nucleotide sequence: TGTGCCAGCAGCTTAGGGGCGGTGGGGAATGAGCAGTTCTTC. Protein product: CASSLGAVGNEQFF.

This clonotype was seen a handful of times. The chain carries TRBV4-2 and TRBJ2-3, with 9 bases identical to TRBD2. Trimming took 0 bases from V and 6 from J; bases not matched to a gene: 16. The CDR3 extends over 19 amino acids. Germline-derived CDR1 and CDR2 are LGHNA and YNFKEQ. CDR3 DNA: TGTGCCAGCAGCCAAGATTTACTAGCGGGCGTCGGCCCCACGGATACGCAGTATTTT. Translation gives CASSQDLLAGVGPTDTQYF.

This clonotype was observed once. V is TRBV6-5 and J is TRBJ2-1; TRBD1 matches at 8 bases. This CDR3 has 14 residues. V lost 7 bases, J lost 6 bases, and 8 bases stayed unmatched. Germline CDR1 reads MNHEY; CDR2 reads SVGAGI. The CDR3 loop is CASKTGADCNEQFF. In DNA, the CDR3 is TGTGCCAGCAAGACAGGGGCAGACTGCAATGAGCAGTTCTTC.

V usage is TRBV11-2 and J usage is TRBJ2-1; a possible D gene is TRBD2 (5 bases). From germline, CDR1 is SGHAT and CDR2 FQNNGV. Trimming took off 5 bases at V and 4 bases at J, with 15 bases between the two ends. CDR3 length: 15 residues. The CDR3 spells CASSAAGSPYNEQFF. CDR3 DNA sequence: TGTGCCAGCAGCGCCGCGGGTTCCCCTTACAATGAGCAGTTCTTC. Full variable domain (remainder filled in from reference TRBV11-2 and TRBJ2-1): EAGVAQSPRYKIIEKRQSVAFWCNPISGHATLYWYQQILGQGPKLLIQFQNNGVVDDSQLPKDRFSAERLKGVDSTLKIQPAKLEDSAVYLCASSAAGSPYNEQFFGPGTRLTVL.

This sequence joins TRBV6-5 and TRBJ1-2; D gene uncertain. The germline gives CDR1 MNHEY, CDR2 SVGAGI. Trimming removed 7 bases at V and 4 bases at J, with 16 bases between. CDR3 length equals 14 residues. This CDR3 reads CASKNNGIPYGYTF. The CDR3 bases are TGTGCCAGCAAAAACAACGGGATCCCCTATGGCTACACCTTC.